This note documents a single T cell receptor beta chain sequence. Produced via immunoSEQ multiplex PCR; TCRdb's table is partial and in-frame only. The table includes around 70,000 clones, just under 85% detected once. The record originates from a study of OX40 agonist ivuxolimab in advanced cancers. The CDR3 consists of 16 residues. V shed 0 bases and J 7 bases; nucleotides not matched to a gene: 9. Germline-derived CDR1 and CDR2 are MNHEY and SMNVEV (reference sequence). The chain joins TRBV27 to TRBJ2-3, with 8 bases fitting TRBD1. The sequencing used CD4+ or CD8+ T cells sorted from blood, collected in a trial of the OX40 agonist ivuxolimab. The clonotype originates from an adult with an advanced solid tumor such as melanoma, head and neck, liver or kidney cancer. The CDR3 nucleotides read TGTGCCAGCAGTTTATCAAGGACAGGGTTTTCAAATACGCAGTATTTT. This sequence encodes CASSLSRTGFSNTQYF.